The 24 T cell receptor beta chains given below trace back to one sample, sequenced in a study of tumor-infiltrating lymphocytes in primary liver carcinoma. The authors made TCR beta cDNA from 400 to 550 ng total RNA with a constant-region primer. Generation of the TCR beta libraries relied on three nested multiplex PCR rounds using slightly modified ARM-PCR. TRBV1-TRBV30 forward and Cbeta reverse primers drove the first two roughly 10-cycle rounds. TCRdb fed the multiplex PCR reads into MiXCR, producing one record per CDR3 protein. The table lists about 50,000 distinct CDR3 sequences, over 75% of them singletons. Starting material for RNA and DNA co-extraction consisted of 20-30 mg of unsorted bulk tissue. Sequencing was performed on liver tumor tissue from sampling region 5. The subset: tumor region T5, tumor centre. These receptors were taken from a man aged 35-49 years with primary liver carcinoma and hepatitis B virus infection.

A note on this clonotype: Its ends do not fully match the called genes, so a read error is possible. This sequence joins TRBV6-6 and TRBJ2-3; D is perhaps TRBD1 (5 bases). CDR1 MNHNY and CDR2 SVGAGI come from the germline V gene (reference sequence). The CDR3 runs to 12 residues. The DNA for the CDR3 is TGTGCCAGCACCGACAGCATAGATACGCAGTGTTTT. Translation gives CASTDSIDTQCF.

Many counts were recorded for this clonotype. This chain joins TRBV5-1 and TRBJ1-1; the D is unclear. The germline CDR1 and CDR2 sequences are SGHRS and YFSETQ. V lost 0 bases to trimming and J lost 3 bases, with 12 bases between them. This CDR3 spans 15 amino acids. Here the CDR3 reads CASSLEGRGYTEAFF. The CDR3 nucleotides are TGCGCCAGCAGCTTGGAAGGCCGGGGTTACACTGAAGCTTTCTTT.

Written as DNA, the CDR3 is TGTGCCAGCTTCTTAGCGGACTACAATGAGCAGTTCTTC. It translates to CASFLADYNEQFF. The chain is built from TRBV9 and TRBJ2-1; D might be TRBD2 (6 bases). Germline V gene lookup returns CDR1 SGDLS and CDR2 YYNGEE. V lost 7 bases and J lost 3, with 11 bases in between. This CDR3 is 13 amino acids long.

This chain joins TRBV11-2 and TRBJ2-5; maybe TRBD2 (6 bases). The V and J ends lost 6 bases and 0 bases respectively, with 17 bases between them. Germline loops: CDR1 SGHAT, CDR2 FQNNGV. CDR3 size: 16 residues. CDR3 nucleotide sequence: TGTGCCAGCAGATCCCGGGACTCGGCCCACCAAGAGACCCAGTACTTC. Translating it yields CASRSRDSAHQETQYF.

This clonotype was seen a handful of times. The V call is TRBV4-1, the J call TRBJ2-5, with 11 bases that match TRBD2. Germline trimming cut 2 bases from V and 4 bases from J; bases unmatched to any gene: 6. The CDR3 consists of 16 residues. Looked up from germline, CDR1 is MGHRA and CDR2 is YSYEKL. The CDR3, as DNA: TGCGCCAGCAGCCAAAGTCCTGGACTAGCGGGAGAGACCCAGTACTTC. Translation gives CASSQSPGLAGETQYF.

Concerning this clonotype: Because the CDR3 is missing its conserved closing phenylalanine or tryptophan, this is likely a read error. This sequence joins TRBV6-5 and TRBJ1-2; D is unresolved. CDR1 and CDR2 (germline): MNHEY, SVGAGI. The CDR3 is 14 amino acids. V was trimmed by 6 bases and J by 8 bases, leaving 19 bases between them. The CDR3 here is CASRPGRAELGYTL. CDR3 nucleotide sequence: TGTGCCAGCAGACCCGGGAGGGCCGAGTTGGGCTACACCCTC.

The CDR3 DNA is TGTGCCAGCAGCTTAGTAGGGGTAGCTGTGAGCAATCAGCCCCAGCATTTT. Amino acids: CASSLVGVAVSNQPQHF. The genes are TRBV11-2 and TRBJ1-5; a weak D match, TRBD1 (5 bases). Trimming removed 1 base from V and 1 base from J, with 14 bases in between. Per germline, CDR1 SGHAT and CDR2 FQNNGV. The CDR3 covers 17 residues. Full variable domain (rest looked up from reference TRBV11-2 and TRBJ1-5): EAGVAQSPRYKIIEKRQSVAFWCNPISGHATLYWYQQILGQGPKLLIQFQNNGVVDDSQLPKDRFSAERLKGVDSTLKIQPAKLEDSAVYLCASSLVGVAVSNQPQHFGDGTRLSIL.

Notes on this clonotype: A read error may produce the germline difference seen at one junction end. The rearrangement joins TRBV7-9 to TRBJ2-7; possibly TRBD1 or TRBD2 for D (7 bases each). There are 14 residues in the CDR3. CDR1 is SEHNR and CDR2 is FQNEAQ in the germline V gene (reference sequence). The CDR3 reads CASSPRGRAYEQYF. The CDR3, as DNA: TGTGCCAGCAGCCCCAGGGGGAGGGCCTACGAACAGTACTTC.

The genes are TRBV6-2 or TRBV6-3 and TRBJ2-5; the D gene is possibly TRBD2 (6 bases). The CDR3 is 16 residues long. The V gene's germline CDR1 is MNHEY and CDR2 SVGEGT. The CDR3 spells CVNSQSTAAGEETQYF. The CDR3 region has the DNA TGTGTCAACAGTCAATCGACGGCAGCGGGCGAAGAGACCCAGTACTTC.

Note on this clonotype: Possible read error: a much larger clone is one base away. The chain joins TRBV28 to TRBJ1-1; D call uncertain. This CDR3 contains 13 residues. Germline V gene lookup returns CDR1 MDHEN and CDR2 SYDVKM. CDR3 region: CVVVPEMNTEAFF. As DNA, the CDR3 is TGTGTCGTCGTTCCTGAAATGAACACTGAAGCTTTCTTT. Using reference TRBV28 and TRBJ1-1 for the parts outside the CDR3, the full variable domain is DVKVTQSSRYLVKRTGEKVFLECVQDMDHENMFWYRQDPGLGLRLIYFSYDVKMKEKGDIPEGYSVSREKKERFSLILESASTNQTSMYLCVVVPEMNTEAFFGQGTRLTVV.

The J gene is TRBJ2-7, the V gene TRBV28; D unresolved. The CDR3 consists of 14 residues. Trimming stripped 4 bases from V and 3 bases from J, with 13 bases between. CDR1 MDHEN and CDR2 SYDVKM come from the germline V gene. In DNA form, the CDR3 reads TGTGCCAGCAGTTCTCGACATGAGTACTACGAGCAGTACTTC. Its translation is CASSSRHEYYEQYF.

A remark on this clonotype: The junction departs from the called germline gene at one end, perhaps through a read error. The V and J genes are TRBV4-1 and TRBJ1-2, with TRBD1 matching over 8 bases. From germline, CDR1 is MGHRA and CDR2 YSYEKL. The CDR3 runs 14 residues. The CDR3 coding sequence is TGCGCCAGCAACCAAGGGGACAGGAACTATGGCTACACCTTC. It translates to CASNQGDRNYGYTF.

By frequency in the sample, this clonotype is medium-sized (0.01 to 0.1%). The J gene is TRBJ2-3, the V gene TRBV6-1; the D gene is possibly TRBD2 (6 bases). The CDR3 loop spans 14 amino acids. V was clipped by 7 bases and J by 4 bases, with 15 bases between them. The germline V gene encodes CDR1 MNHNS and CDR2 SASEGT. As DNA, the CDR3 is TGTGCCAGCACCCCCGGGACTGGCTCAGATACGCAGTATTTT. Protein sequence: CASTPGTGSDTQYF.

The J gene is TRBJ2-7, the V gene TRBV18; D not resolved. V lost 2 bases to trimming and J lost 5 bases, with 16 bases between them. Germline-derived CDR1 and CDR2 are KGHSH and LQKENI. CDR3 length equals 15 residues. CDR3 residues: CASSPLRLDHNEQYF. In DNA, the CDR3 is TGTGCCAGCTCACCATTACGTCTAGACCACAACGAGCAGTACTTC.

The genes are TRBV20-1 and TRBJ2-2; D possibly corresponds to TRBD2 (5 bases). The germline V gene encodes CDR1 DFQATT and CDR2 SNEGSKA (reference sequence). This CDR3 contains 15 residues. Trimming pared 5 bases from V and 1 base from J, leaving 14 bases between. This chain's CDR3 is CSASGLQRNTGELFF. The CDR3 bases are TGCAGTGCTTCCGGACTCCAGCGGAACACCGGGGAGCTGTTTTTT.

Regarding this clonotype: Sequence at one end of the junction differs from germline and may be a read error. CDR3: CASSRKAGEVYEQYF. CDR3 nucleotide sequence: TGTGCCAGCAGCAGGAAAGCGGGAGAGGTCTACGAGCAGTACTTT. J is TRBJ2-7 and V is TRBV6-1; 8 bases are a match to TRBD2. The CDR3 is 15 amino acids. CDR1 and CDR2 from the germline V gene are MNHNS and SASEGT.

A note on this clonotype: The germline gene is not matched at one end of the junction; a read error may be the cause. The chain employs TRBV30 and TRBJ2-6; D assignment may be TRBD1 or TRBD2 (5 bases each). Germline-derived CDR1 and CDR2 are GTSNPN and SVGIG (reference sequence). The CDR3 extends over 17 amino acids. CDR3 nucleotides: TGTGCCTGGAGTCTATGGGACGGACACTCTGGGGCCAACATCCTGACTTTC. Its protein product is CAWSLWDGHSGANILTF.

About this clonotype itself: The CDR3 does not close with the conserved phenylalanine or tryptophan, likely indicating a read error. The chain employs TRBV28 and TRBJ2-5, with a possible D match to TRBD2 (6 bases). Germline CDR1 is MDHEN and CDR2 is SYDVKM. This CDR3 is 15 amino acids long. The V end was cut by 5 bases, the J end by 10 bases, with 23 bases between. The CDR3 DNA is TGTGCCAGCAGTGACCCTAGCGCACCGCAGAGGGGCCAGTACTCC. This encodes CASSDPSAPQRGQYS.

The J gene is TRBJ2-3, the V gene TRBV6-5, with 10 bases identical to TRBD2. The CDR3 extends over 15 amino acids. With 6 bases clipped from V and 1 base from J, the junction kept 4 bases outside the gene matches. Germline V CDR1 and CDR2: MNHEY, SVGAGI. This CDR3 is CASRSGLAGTDTQYF. The DNA of the CDR3 is TGTGCCAGCAGATCTGGACTAGCGGGCACAGATACGCAGTATTTT.

A word on this clonotype: Compared with germline, one end of the junction differs, possibly owing to a read error. The chain links TRBV5-4 to TRBJ2-2; D might be TRBD2 (5 bases). This CDR3 spans 14 amino acids. Germline values: CDR1 SGHNT, CDR2 YYREEE (reference sequence). The CDR3 DNA reads TGTGCCAGCAGCTTAGATGAGCGCACCGGGGAGCTCTTTTTT. This codes for CASSLDERTGELFF.

The table lists this clonotype with a few counts. A much larger clone differs from this one at a single base, so this may be a read error. The V call is TRBV5-1, the J call TRBJ2-1; 9 bases line up with TRBD2. The CDR3 has 16 amino acids. Germline-derived CDR1 and CDR2 are SGHRS and YFSETQ. The CDR3, as DNA: TGCGCCAGCAGCTTGGTGGCGGGAGGGCCATACAATGAGCAGCTCTTC. This codes for CASSLVAGGPYNEQLF.

This clonotype was seen at least ten times. V gene TRBV12-3 or TRBV12-4 combines with J gene TRBJ2-5; D call uncertain. V shed 3 bases and J shed 4 bases, with 9 bases lying between them. The CDR3 length is 13 residues. DNA of the CDR3: TGTGCCAGCAGTTTTGGCGAACCAGAGACCCAGTACTTC. Its translation: CASSFGEPETQYF.

The V gene is TRBV4-3, the J gene TRBJ2-1; a weak D match, TRBD2 (6 bases). CDR3 length equals 16 residues. V was cut by 0 bases and J by 12 bases, with 21 bases left in between. The V gene's germline CDR1 is LGHNA and CDR2 YSLEER. The CDR3 DNA reads as TGCGCCAGCAGCCAAGATAGGAGCGGGTTTCAAGATGGGCAGTTCTTC. It yields the protein CASSQDRSGFQDGQFF.

Of note for this clonotype: A junction boundary mismatches the germline segment, possibly from a read error. V and J are TRBV14 and TRBJ1-6; D uncertain. CDR1 is SGHDN and CDR2 is FVKESK in the germline V gene. The CDR3 runs to 13 residues. In DNA, the CDR3 is TGTGCCAGCAGCCAAGGGGATGAAAGACCCCTCCTCTTT. Translation: CASSQGDERPLLF.